This TCR beta chain was captured in a study of blood T cell repertoires in COVID-19. Turning to the study itself: Acute-phase and convalescent COVID-19 samples originated in the United States, Italy and Spain. The cDNA or gDNA used as material had been derived from T cells, B-cell-depleted T cells, or PBMCs.

V lost 0 bases to trimming and J lost 6 bases; unmatched junction nucleotides: 2. The germline CDR1 and CDR2 sequences are MNHEY and SVGAGI. This CDR3 is 15 amino acids long. The table came from immunoSEQ multiplex PCR; TCRdb's copy has only in-frame clones and leaves some out. The table shows 150,000 to 200,000 clones, with 80% to 90% occurring only once. The sample was peripheral blood. The V and J genes are TRBV6-5 and TRBJ1-6, with TRBD1 matching 7 bases. This TCR was sampled from an elderly woman with acute or convalescent COVID-19. The CDR3 sequence: CASSYSGTVNSPLHF. CDR3 DNA: TGTGCCAGCAGTTACTCCGGGACAGTTAATTCACCCCTCCACTTT.